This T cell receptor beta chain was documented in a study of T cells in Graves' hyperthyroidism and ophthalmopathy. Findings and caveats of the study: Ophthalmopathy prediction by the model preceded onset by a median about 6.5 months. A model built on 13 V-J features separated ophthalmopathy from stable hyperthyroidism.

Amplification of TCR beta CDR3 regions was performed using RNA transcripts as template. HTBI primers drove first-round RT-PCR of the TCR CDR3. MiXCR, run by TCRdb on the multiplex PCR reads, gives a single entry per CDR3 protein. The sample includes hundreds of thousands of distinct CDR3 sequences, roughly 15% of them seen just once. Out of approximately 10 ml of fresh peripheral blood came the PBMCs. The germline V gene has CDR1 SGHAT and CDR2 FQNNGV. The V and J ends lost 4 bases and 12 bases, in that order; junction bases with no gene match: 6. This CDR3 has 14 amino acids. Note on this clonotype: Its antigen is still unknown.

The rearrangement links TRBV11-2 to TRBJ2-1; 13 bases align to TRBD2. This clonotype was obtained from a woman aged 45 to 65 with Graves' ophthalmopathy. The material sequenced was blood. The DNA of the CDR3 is TGTGCCAGCAGCTCGGTGACTAGCGGGGGGCTGCAGTTCTTC. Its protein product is CASSSVTSGGLQFF. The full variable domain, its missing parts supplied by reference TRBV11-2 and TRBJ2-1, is EAGVAQSPRYKIIEKRQSVAFWCNPISGHATLYWYQQILGQGPKLLIQFQNNGVVDDSQLPKDRFSAERLKGVDSTLKIQPAKLEDSAVYLCASSSVTSGGLQFFGPGTRLTVL.